The T cell receptor beta chain under discussion was sequenced for a study of blood T cells in healthy people across ages. Study-wide points: Unsorted PBMCs blocked a conclusive comparison of naive and antigen-experienced cells.

With a J-beta primer mix and a sample-barcoded 5' primer, a second PCR ran about 7 to 12 cycles. The yield of each sample was at least 2.5 million CDR3-containing paired-end reads. TCRdb processed the 5' RACE reads anew with MiXCR; each CDR3 protein has one entry. Seen here are 1 million or so distinct CDR3 sequences, under 30% observed once, and the top ten hold around 0.75%. In regard to this clonotype: Antigen: not known.

Another study also made use of these data, one on T cells of mothers and their children.

Material for sequencing was blood. The sequence came from a girl aged 2 to 10 in good health.

The CDR3: CATARIGGGEKLFF. CDR3 sequence (DNA): TGTGCCACCGCCCGGATCGGTGGTGGGGAAAAACTGTTTTTT. V is TRBV28 and J is TRBJ1-4; D gene uncertain. There are 14 residues in the CDR3. Germline CDR1 MDHEN, CDR2 SYDVKM. V lost 10 bases, J lost 8 bases, and 20 bases lay in between.